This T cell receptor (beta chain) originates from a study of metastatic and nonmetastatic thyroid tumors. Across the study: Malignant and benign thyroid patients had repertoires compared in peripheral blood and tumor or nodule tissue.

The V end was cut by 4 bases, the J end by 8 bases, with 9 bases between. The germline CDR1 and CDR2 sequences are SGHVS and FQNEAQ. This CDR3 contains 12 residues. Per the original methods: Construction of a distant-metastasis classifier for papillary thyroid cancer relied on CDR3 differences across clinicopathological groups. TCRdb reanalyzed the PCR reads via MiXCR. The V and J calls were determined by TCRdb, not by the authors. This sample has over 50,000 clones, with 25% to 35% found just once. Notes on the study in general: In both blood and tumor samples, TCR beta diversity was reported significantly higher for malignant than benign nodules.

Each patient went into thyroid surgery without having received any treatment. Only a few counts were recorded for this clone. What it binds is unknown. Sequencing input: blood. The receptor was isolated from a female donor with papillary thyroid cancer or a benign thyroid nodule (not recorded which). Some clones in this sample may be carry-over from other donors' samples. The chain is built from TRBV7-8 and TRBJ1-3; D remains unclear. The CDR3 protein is CASSSGGDTIYF. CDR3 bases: TGTGCCAGCAGCTCAGGCGGGGACACCATATATTTT.